This paragraph covers one TCR beta chain sequence. Its specificity is unknown. This entry belongs to a study of blood T cells in healthy people across ages. Study-wide results and limits: The donors' CMV status was not determined, possibly confounding changes in expanded clonotypes.

CDR1 and CDR2 from the germline V gene are MNHEY and SMNVEV (reference sequence). Unmatched junction bases numbered 5, after V lost 9 bases and J lost 5 bases. This CDR3 is 12 amino acids long. It was with a sample-barcoded 5' primer and a J-beta primer mix that a second PCR of about 7 to 12 cycles was run. TCRdb called the 5' RACE reads again in MiXCR, with one record for every CDR3 protein. The sample carries 1.5 million to 2 million distinct CDR3 sequences, approximately 32% recorded once. V usage is TRBV27 and J usage is TRBJ2-7, with 9 bases aligning to TRBD1. The sequencing input was blood. The sequence was collected from a woman under 40 in good health. CDR3 bases: TGTGCCAGTTGGACAGGGGACAACGAGCAGTACTTC. It specifies CASWTGDNEQYF.